This entry lists 29 T cell receptor beta chains sequenced from one sample in a study of T cell changes during pregnancy in multiple sclerosis. Using immunoSEQ multiplex PCR, the repertoire was profiled, and TCRdb retains in-frame clones only, with some absent. There are approximately 69,000 clones in the sample; 91% occur only once, and about 0.27% lies in the top ten. This material consisted of CD4+ T cells from peripheral blood mononuclear cells, taken in the third trimester of pregnancy. All receptors derive from a female donor in good health, enrolled as a control in a pregnancy study.

V is TRBV19 and J is TRBJ1-6; no clear D. In germline, CDR1 is LNHDA, CDR2 SQIVND (reference sequence). There are 15 residues in the CDR3. The V end was cut by 7 bases, the J end by 6 bases, with 16 bases between. The CDR3 reads CASTPGELFNSPLHF. The CDR3 coding sequence is TGTGCCAGTACCCCCGGGGAGCTGTTTAATTCACCCCTCCACTTT.

This chain connects TRBV5-1 to TRBJ2-5, with TRBD1 identical over 7 bases. This CDR3 spans 12 amino acids. Germline loops: CDR1 SGHRS, CDR2 YFSETQ. Unmatched junction bases numbered 2, after V lost 8 bases and J lost 1 base. As DNA, the CDR3 is TGCGCCAGTCGGACAGGCCAAGAGACCCAGTACTTC. Translation gives CASRTGQETQYF.

V is TRBV10-3 and J is TRBJ1-1; 10 positions agree with TRBD1. Germline CDR1 reads ENHRY; CDR2 reads SYGVKD. Trimming cost V 4 bases and J 4 bases; bases outside gene matches: 3. This CDR3 contains 14 residues. CDR3 nucleotides: TGTGCCATCAGTGGACAGGGGGCCGGCACTGAAGCTTTCTTT. It encodes CAISGQGAGTEAFF.

The chain carries TRBV11-1 and TRBJ2-3, with TRBD1 matching over 7 bases. Germline assignment: CDR1 SGHAT and CDR2 FQDESV (reference sequence). CDR3 length: 16 residues. V lost 1 base to trimming and J lost 3 bases; unmatched junction nucleotides: 7. CDR3 loop: CASSLVAGGWTDTQYF. The CDR3 DNA reads TGTGCCAGCAGCTTAGTGGCAGGGGGTTGGACAGATACGCAGTATTTT.

This clone has more than one count but fewer than ten. The chain combines TRBV19 with TRBJ1-6, with D tentatively TRBD1 (6 bases). Trimming stripped 5 bases from V and 7 bases from J, with 12 bases between. There are 14 residues in the CDR3. CDR1 and CDR2 from the germline V gene are LNHDA and SQIVND (reference sequence). CDR3 in amino acids: CASSGDRKNSPLHF. The CDR3 nucleotides are TGTGCCAGTAGTGGAGACAGGAAAAATTCACCCCTCCACTTT.

In its sample, this clone was seen a few times. This chain joins TRBV19 and TRBJ1-4; a possible D gene is TRBD1 (6 bases). The CDR3 extends over 15 amino acids. Per the germline V gene, CDR1 is LNHDA and CDR2 is SQIVND (reference sequence). Trimming took 4 bases from V and 2 from J, leaving 11 bases between them. The CDR3 DNA follows: TGTGCCAGTAGTAGTAGACAGGCGACTAATGAAAAACTGTTTTTT. Protein product: CASSSRQATNEKLFF.

This chain links TRBV18 with TRBJ1-1, with a possible D match to TRBD1 (5 bases). This CDR3 region has 17 residues. V lost 2 bases to trimming and J lost 3 bases, with 19 bases between them. From germline, CDR1 is KGHSH and CDR2 LQKENI. CDR3 loop: CASSPSPTGGPDTEAFF. The CDR3 DNA reads TGTGCCAGCTCACCATCCCCTACGGGGGGACCGGACACTGAAGCTTTCTTT. Complete variable domain (other parts from reference TRBV18 and TRBJ1-1): NAGVMQNPRHLVRRRGQEARLRCSPMKGHSHVYWYRQLPEEGLKFMVYLQKENIIDESGMPKERFSAEFPKEGPSILRIQQVVRGDSAAYFCASSPSPTGGPDTEAFFGQGTRLTVV.

The chain joins TRBV6-6 to TRBJ2-5, with TRBD2 identical over 7 bases. With 7 bases clipped from V and 6 bases from J, the junction kept 8 bases outside the gene matches. Germline CDR1 MNHNY, CDR2 SVGAGI (reference sequence). This CDR3 contains 13 residues. CDR3 sequence reads: CASTHSGGQTQYF. In DNA, the CDR3 is TGTGCCAGCACCCACTCGGGGGGACAGACCCAGTACTTC.

V gene TRBV11-1 combines with J gene TRBJ2-6; TRBD1 is a possible D gene (6 bases). V lost 5 bases, J lost 0 bases, and 8 bases lay in between. The V gene's germline CDR1 is SGHAT and CDR2 FQDESV (reference sequence). This CDR3 is built from 15 residues. The CDR3 spells CASSRQVSGANVLTF. The CDR3 coding sequence is TGTGCCAGCAGCCGACAGGTCTCTGGGGCCAACGTCCTGACTTTC.

This clone was picked up a small number of times. This sequence joins TRBV30 and TRBJ1-5, with D tentatively TRBD1 (5 bases). The CDR3 contains 13 residues. The germline V gene encodes CDR1 GTSNPN and CDR2 SVGIG (reference sequence). Trimming shortened V by 3 bases and J by 7 bases, and 13 bases separated the two germline ends. The CDR3 DNA is TGTGCCTGGAGATCGGGGGGAGACCAGCCCCAGCATTTT. Amino acids: CAWRSGGDQPQHF.

The V gene is TRBV7-8, the J gene TRBJ2-5, with a weak D call TRBD1 (6 bases). Trimming removed 1 base from V and 5 bases from J, with 8 bases in between. From germline, CDR1 is SGHVS and CDR2 FQNEAQ. The CDR3 runs 13 residues. The CDR3 loop is CASSLDRDETQYF. As DNA, the CDR3 is TGTGCCAGCAGCTTAGACAGGGATGAGACCCAGTACTTC. Combining the CDR3 with reference TRBV7-8 and TRBJ2-5 gives the whole variable domain GAGVSQSPRYKVAKRGQDVALRCDPISGHVSLFWYQQALGQGPEFLTYFQNEAQLDKSGLPSDRFFAERPEGSVSTLKIQRTQQEDSAVYLCASSLDRDETQYFGPGTRLLVL.

The chain combines TRBV21-1 with TRBJ2-3; the D call of TRBD1 is as the table states it, not checked on the DNA. TRBV21-1 has pseudogene status. This CDR3 is built from 16 residues. Here the CDR3 DNA reads TGTGCCAGCAGCAAAAGGGGACAGGCGGGCACAGATACGCAGTATTTT. This codes for CASSKRGQAGTDTQYF.

J is TRBJ2-7 and V is TRBV5-1; D possibly corresponds to TRBD1 (5 bases). Trimming took 0 bases from V and 2 from J, leaving 9 bases between them. The CDR3 contains 14 residues. Looked up from germline, CDR1 is SGHRS and CDR2 is YFSETQ. As DNA, the CDR3 is TGCGCCAGCAGCTTGGACAGGCCGACCTACGAGCAGTACTTC. Translating it yields CASSLDRPTYEQYF.

J is TRBJ1-3 and V is TRBV7-9, with D possibly being TRBD1 (5 bases). This CDR3 spans 14 amino acids. The V end lost 2 bases, the J end lost 9 bases, and 14 bases lay between the germline ends. In germline, CDR1 is SEHNR, CDR2 FQNEAQ (reference sequence). CDR3 loop: CASSLQGDRSTIYF. The DNA of the CDR3 is TGTGCCAGCAGCTTACAGGGCGATCGGAGCACCATATATTTT.

The chain carries TRBV5-1 and TRBJ2-3; 8 positions agree with TRBD1. The V segment lost 3 bases and the J segment 2 bases; nucleotides outside the gene matches: 5. The CDR3 runs 15 residues. CDR1 and CDR2 (germline): SGHRS, YFSETQ. DNA for the CDR3: TGCGCCAGCAGCTGGGACAGGCACTACACAGATACGCAGTATTTT. Its protein is CASSWDRHYTDTQYF.

This clone was counted only a few times. The rearrangement links TRBV19 to TRBJ1-5; TRBD1 might be the D (5 bases). The germline V gene has CDR1 LNHDA and CDR2 SQIVND (reference sequence). CDR3 length equals 13 residues. V lost 9 bases, J lost 5 bases, and 14 bases lay in between. The CDR3 DNA sequence: TGTGCCAGCTCAAGCGGGGGGGATCAGCCCCAGCATTTT. It specifies CASSSGGDQPQHF.

The DNA of the CDR3 is TGTGCCAGCAGCCATCGGAGTAGTAGCGAAAAACTGTTTTTT. It is translated as CASSHRSSSEKLFF. This chain connects TRBV7-9 to TRBJ1-4; D call uncertain. Germline V gives CDR1 SEHNR, CDR2 FQNEAQ (reference sequence). The CDR3 length is 14 residues. Trimming removed 5 bases at V and 8 bases at J, with 15 bases between.

V usage is TRBV5-4 and J usage is TRBJ1-2, with D possibly TRBD1 on 5 matching bases. Trimming left V 4 bases short and J 4 bases short, with 17 bases between. Germline V gene lookup returns CDR1 SGHNT and CDR2 YYREEE (reference sequence). CDR3 length: 15 residues. The CDR3 DNA reads TGTGCCAGCAGCCCCCCTCAGGGAAGAGGCTATGGCTACACCTTC. This codes for CASSPPQGRGYGYTF.

The rearrangement joins TRBV9 to TRBJ1-5, with D maybe TRBD1 (5 bases). The V gene's germline CDR1 is SGDLS and CDR2 YYNGEE. Deletions cut 0 bases from V and 3 bases from J, with 7 bases between. The CDR3 spans 14 residues. CDR3 in amino acids: CASSVGDYNQPQHF. The CDR3 region has the DNA TGTGCCAGCAGCGTAGGGGACTACAATCAGCCCCAGCATTTT.

This chain uses TRBV7-9 with TRBJ1-3; a weak D match, TRBD1 (5 bases). The CDR3 is made up of 15 amino acids. Trimming stripped 5 bases from V and 3 bases from J, with 14 bases between. Per the germline V gene, CDR1 is SEHNR and CDR2 is FQNEAQ (reference sequence). The CDR3 reads CASSRTGRDGNTIYF. The CDR3 DNA is TGTGCCAGCAGCCGTACAGGCAGGGATGGAAACACCATATATTTT.

A few counts support this clone. The chain uses TRBV7-9 and TRBJ1-2, with D possibly being TRBD1 (5 bases). The ends were cut back, 1 base at V and 3 bases at J, with 9 bases in the middle. Germline CDR1 is SEHNR and CDR2 is FQNEAQ (reference sequence). The CDR3 covers 14 residues. The CDR3 loop is CASSLGGKDYGYTF. CDR3 DNA sequence: TGTGCCAGCAGCTTAGGGGGCAAGGACTATGGCTACACCTTC.

The CDR3 bases are TGTGCCAGCAGCCCTGACAGGGACACTGAAGCTTTCTTT. It specifies CASSPDRDTEAFF. This chain joins TRBV5-4 and TRBJ1-1; 7 bases fit TRBD1. Looked up from germline, CDR1 is SGHNT and CDR2 is YYREEE (reference sequence). There are 13 residues in the CDR3. V was pared by 4 bases and J by 3 bases, with 3 bases of the junction left unmatched. Complete variable domain (other parts from reference TRBV5-4 and TRBJ1-1): ETGVTQSPTHLIKTRGQQVTLRCSSQSGHNTVSWYQQALGQGPQFIFQYYREEENGRGNFPPRFSGLQFPNYSSELNVNALELDDSALYLCASSPDRDTEAFFGQGTRLTVV.

The rearrangement joins TRBV7-2 to TRBJ2-5, with a possible D match to TRBD2 (5 bases). Germline V gene data show CDR1 as SGHTA and CDR2 as FQGNSA. With 1 base removed from V and 1 base from J, the gap between germline ends came to 10 bases. CDR3 size: 15 residues. The CDR3 is CASSLVEGAQETQYF. The DNA for the CDR3 is TGTGCCAGCAGCTTAGTTGAGGGCGCCCAAGAGACCCAGTACTTC.

This clone has more than one count but fewer than ten. Other DNA sequences from this sample encode an identical CDR3 as well. The V gene is TRBV10-3, the J gene TRBJ1-2; 7 bases align to TRBD1. The junction had 3 bases not matched to a gene; V was cut back by 4 bases and J by 4 bases. The CDR3 runs to 13 residues. Germline CDR1 is ENHRY and CDR2 is SYGVKD. CDR3 loop: CAISGDSLYGYTF. Written as DNA, the CDR3 is TGTGCCATCAGTGGGGACAGCCTCTATGGCTACACCTTC.

The DNA of the CDR3 is TGTGCCAGCAGCTTAGTCTCGGGGGACCCTGGGGCTTTCTTT. Amino acids: CASSLVSGDPGAFF. The rearrangement links TRBV7-2 to TRBJ1-1; D might be TRBD1 (5 bases). This CDR3 has 14 amino acids. The germline CDR1 and CDR2 sequences are SGHTA and FQGNSA. With 1 base removed from V and 11 bases from J, the gap between germline ends came to 17 bases.

The chain recombines TRBV9 with TRBJ1-1; 9 bases agree with TRBD1. The V and J ends lost 0 bases and 5 bases, in that order; junction bases with no gene match: 8. Looked up from germline, CDR1 is SGDLS and CDR2 is YYNGEE. The CDR3 covers 16 residues. The DNA for the CDR3 is TGTGCCAGCAGCGTAGCTCCGACAGGGGGTTGGACTGAAGCTTTCTTT. Its translation: CASSVAPTGGWTEAFF.

This clone was seen just once. V gene TRBV11-3 combines with J gene TRBJ2-5; 13 bases align to TRBD2. CDR1 and CDR2 (germline): SGHNT, YENEEA. CDR3 size: 17 residues. V was pared by 4 bases and J by 0 bases, with 5 bases of the junction left unmatched. The CDR3 nucleotides read TGTGCCAGCAGCTCCGGGACTAGCGGGGAGTACCAAGAGACCCAGTACTTC. It encodes CASSSGTSGEYQETQYF.

This clone came up once. The genes are TRBV14 and TRBJ1-1, with 9 bases that match TRBD1. Germline CDR1 reads SGHDN; CDR2 reads FVKESK. The CDR3 is 13 residues long. J gave up 11 bases and V 1 base, and 5 bases lay outside the gene matches. The CDR3 bases are TGTGCCAGCAGCCAAGCGGGGACAGGGCGCGCTTTCTTT. Translation gives CASSQAGTGRAFF.

The V gene is TRBV29-1, the J gene TRBJ1-1; 9 bases line up with TRBD1. The germline CDR1 and CDR2 sequences are SQVTM and ANQGSEA. This CDR3 spans 14 amino acids. With 3 bases clipped from V and 7 bases from J, the junction kept 9 bases outside the gene matches. Written as DNA, the CDR3 is TGCAGCGTTGACGTGGACAGGGGCTCGGGTGAAGCTTTCTTT. Protein: CSVDVDRGSGEAFF.